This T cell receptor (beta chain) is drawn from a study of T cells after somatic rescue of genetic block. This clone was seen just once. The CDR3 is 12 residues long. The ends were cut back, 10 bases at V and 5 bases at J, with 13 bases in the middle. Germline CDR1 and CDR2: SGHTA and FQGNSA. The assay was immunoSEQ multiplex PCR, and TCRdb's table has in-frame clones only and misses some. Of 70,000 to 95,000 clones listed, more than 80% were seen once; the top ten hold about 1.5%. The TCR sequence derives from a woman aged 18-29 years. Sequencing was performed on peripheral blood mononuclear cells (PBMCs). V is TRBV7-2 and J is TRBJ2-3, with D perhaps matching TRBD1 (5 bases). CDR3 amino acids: CATQGPLDTQYF. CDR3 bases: TGTGCCACCCAGGGTCCCCTAGATACGCAGTATTTT. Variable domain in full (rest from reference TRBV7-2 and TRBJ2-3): GAGVSQSPSNKVTEKGKDVELRCDPISGHTALYWYRQSLGQGLEFLIYFQGNSAPDKSGLPSDRFSAERTGGSVSTLTIQRTQQEDSAVYLCATQGPLDTQYFGPGTRLTVL.